This TCR beta chain was sequenced during a study of human T cells and chemical hapten exposure. In the original analysis: Ranging from about 20,000 to 750,000, TCR counts per sample had a median value of around 91,000. In TCRdb, the RACE reads were re-called with MiXCR into one record per CDR3 protein. The V and J calls follow TCRdb's processing rather than the paper's. The sample comprises about 110,000 distinct CDR3 sequences, around 10% of which are singletons, and roughly 3.5% rests with the top ten. Notes on the study in general: Counts of expanded TCRs (at PT1) showed a positive correlation with patch test score. Expanded TCRs made up significantly more big CDR3 similarity clusters than controls did.

Turning to this clonotype: What it binds is unknown.

Time point indicated: patch test 1, 2 weeks after DPC sensitization. Treatment described: therapeutic diphenylcyclopropenone sensitization with weekly scalp DPC. Germline CDR1 reads LGHNA; CDR2 reads YSLEER. V shed 3 bases, J shed 1 base, and the junction held 10 bases outside the gene matches. The CDR3 loop spans 17 amino acids. The clonotype comes from a woman aged 40 to 50 with alopecia areata. Some clones in this sample may be carry-over from other donors' samples. The V gene is TRBV4-3, the J gene TRBJ1-2; 8 positions match TRBD1. The starting material was whole blood, obtained in connection with sensitization to the hapten diphenylcyclopropenone (DPC). CDR3 nucleotides: TGCGCCAGCAGCCACCGCAGGGGGCGAAACCTTAACTATGGCTACACCTTC. Its translation is CASSHRRGRNLNYGYTF.